A single sample gave rise to the 14 T cell receptor beta chains below, sequenced in a study of cytomegalovirus exposure and HLA in healthy donors. Use of 60 Vbeta and 13 Jbeta primers characterized the PCR. Profiling relied on immunoSEQ multiplex PCR, and the TCRdb table lists in-frame clones only, not all of them. The profile shows approximately 69,000 clones, about 78% of them singletons. Specimen: PBMCs. Receptors originate from a man in his late teens or twenties in good health and CMV-seronegative.

The J gene is TRBJ1-2, the V gene TRBV28, with TRBD1 matching 7 bases. Germline assignment: CDR1 MDHEN and CDR2 SYDVKM. The CDR3 has 16 residues. The J segment lost 2 bases and the V segment lost 6 bases, leaving 12 bases of the junction unmatched. Here the CDR3 DNA reads TGTGCCAGCAGGTTACCCCGACAGGGTATGAACTATGGCTACACCTTC. Protein: CASRLPRQGMNYGYTF.

V gene TRBV5-1 combines with J gene TRBJ1-6; D possibly corresponds to TRBD1 (6 bases). The CDR3 consists of 16 residues. The germline CDR1 and CDR2 sequences are SGHRS and YFSETQ. V was cut by 4 bases and J by 0 bases, with 11 bases left in between. Here the CDR3 reads CASSRRDTSYNSPLHF. As DNA, the CDR3 is TGCGCCAGCAGCCGAAGGGACACCTCCTATAATTCACCCCTCCACTTT.

Only a few counts were recorded for this clone. The chain employs TRBV6-5 and TRBJ1-5; 8 positions agree with TRBD1. Trimming removed 6 bases from V and 2 bases from J; junction bases left unmatched: 6. Germline V gene data show CDR1 as MNHEY and CDR2 as SVGAGI. The CDR3 length is 15 residues. The CDR3, as DNA: TGTGCCAGCAGCTCGGACAGGGTGGGCAATCAGCCCCAGCATTTT. This sequence encodes CASSSDRVGNQPQHF.

The rearrangement links TRBV28 to TRBJ1-2; 7 nucleotides line up with TRBD1. CDR3 length equals 15 residues. Germline V lookup: CDR1 MDHEN, CDR2 SYDVKM. Trimming removed 2 bases from V and 4 bases from J; junction bases left unmatched: 7. The CDR3 here is CASSLGTATFYGYTF. CDR3 sequence (DNA): TGTGCCAGCAGTTTAGGGACAGCCACCTTCTATGGCTACACCTTC.

This sequence joins TRBV10-1 and TRBJ2-7, with TRBD1 matching over 7 bases. CDR1 and CDR2 from the germline V gene are WNHNN and SYGVQD (reference sequence). The CDR3 extends over 15 amino acids. V lost 5 bases to trimming and J lost 4 bases; unmatched junction nucleotides: 11. CDR3 sequence: CASSKEGGQTYEQYV. CDR3 nucleotide sequence: TGCGCCAGCAGTAAGGAAGGGGGCCAGACTTACGAGCAGTACGTC.

CDR3 DNA: TGTGCCAGCAGCTCAGCGGGGGGCTACAATGAGCAGTTCTTC. The encoded protein is CASSSAGGYNEQFF. V is TRBV7-6 and J is TRBJ2-1; 9 positions agree with TRBD2. Germline lookup yields CDR1 SGHVS and CDR2 FNYEAQ. The CDR3 is 14 residues long. Trimming at V came to 4 bases and at J to 3 bases, leaving 1 base not matched to a gene.

The chain uses TRBV18 and TRBJ2-6; maybe TRBD2 (5 bases). Trimming cost V 1 base and J 0 bases, with 10 bases left between them. The germline CDR1 and CDR2 sequences are KGHSH and LQKENI. The CDR3 is made up of 17 amino acids. This chain's CDR3 is CASSPLPGSSGANVLTF. CDR3 DNA: TGTGCCAGCTCACCACTACCGGGGAGCTCTGGGGCCAACGTCCTGACTTTC.

This chain connects TRBV5-1 to TRBJ2-1; tentatively, D is TRBD2 (6 bases). The CDR3 extends over 17 amino acids. The germline V gene has CDR1 SGHRS and CDR2 YFSETQ. The ends were cut back, 0 bases at V and 0 bases at J, with 13 bases in the middle. The CDR3 region has the DNA TGCGCCAGCAGCTTGGAGGGCGGGGCGAGCTCCTACAATGAGCAGTTCTTC. Protein: CASSLEGGASSYNEQFF.

The chain employs TRBV5-1 and TRBJ2-2; possible D gene TRBD2, 7 bases. This CDR3 is built from 15 residues. Germline-derived CDR1 and CDR2 are SGHRS and YFSETQ. The V gene lost 1 base and the J gene lost 7 bases, with 14 bases spanning the gap. Here the CDR3 DNA reads TGCGCCAGCAGCTTGATACGGGGGGCAGGCGGGGAGCTGTTTTTT. It codes for CASSLIRGAGGELFF.

In its sample, this clone was seen a few times. The gene calls are TRBV6-6 and TRBJ2-4; 9 bases are a match to TRBD1. Trimming took 6 bases from V and 7 from J; bases not matched to a gene: 7. The germline V gene has CDR1 MNHNY and CDR2 SVGAGI (reference sequence). There are 14 residues in the CDR3. Here the CDR3 reads CASSLGQGHNIQYF. Here the CDR3 DNA reads TGTGCCAGCAGCCTTGGACAGGGGCACAACATTCAGTACTTC.

J is TRBJ2-3 and V is TRBV7-2; TRBD2 matches 8 bases. Germline CDR1 and CDR2: SGHTA and FQGNSA. The CDR3 spans 15 residues. Trimming at V came to 1 base and at J to 5 bases, leaving 5 bases not matched to a gene. CDR3 in DNA: TGTGCCAGCAGCTTAGGAGGACTAGCCGGAGATACGCAGTATTTT. Protein sequence: CASSLGGLAGDTQYF.

V is TRBV19 and J is TRBJ2-3, with D possibly being TRBD1 (5 bases). Germline loops: CDR1 LNHDA, CDR2 SQIVND (reference sequence). Deletions cut 7 bases from V and 2 bases from J, with 22 bases between. This CDR3 spans 17 amino acids. The CDR3 loop reads CASTPPGLQRVTDTQYF. CDR3 bases: TGTGCCAGTACCCCCCCAGGGCTCCAAAGGGTCACAGATACGCAGTATTTT. Filled out from reference TRBV19 and TRBJ2-3, the complete variable domain reads DGGITQSPKYLFRKEGQNVTLSCEQNLNHDAMYWYRQDPGQGLRLIYYSQIVNDFQKGDIAEGYSVSREKKESFPLTVTSAQKNPTAFYLCASTPPGLQRVTDTQYFGPGTRLTVL.

V and J are TRBV5-1 and TRBJ1-5, with a weak D call TRBD1 (6 bases). Germline lookup yields CDR1 SGHRS and CDR2 YFSETQ. The CDR3 length is 14 residues. Trimming removed 2 bases from V and 4 bases from J, with 10 bases in between. CDR3 sequence (DNA): TGCGCCAGCAGCTTTGGACAGCCGAATCAGCCCCAGCATTTT. Translating gives CASSFGQPNQPQHF.

Only a few counts were recorded for this clone. The chain carries TRBV6-1 and TRBJ1-4, with D tentatively TRBD1 (5 bases). The CDR3 has 16 residues. The V end was cut by 1 base, the J end by 5 bases, with 14 bases between. CDR1 is MNHNS, CDR2 SASEGT, per germline. The CDR3 coding sequence is TGTGCCAGCAGTGAAGTCCGGGGCGGGGGAAATGAAAAACTGTTTTTT. Its protein is CASSEVRGGGNEKLFF.